The entry below gives a single TCR beta chain sequence along with its context. Its antigen is not known. Run at survey level, the immunoSEQ assay was version v3.0. TCRdb's copy holds only in-frame clones and misses some; the assay was immunoSEQ multiplex PCR. This sample has roughly 45,000 clones, with about 81% found just once. The data stem from a study of long-term antiretroviral therapy in people with HIV. Study-wide findings and caveats: The repertoire was dominated at all time points by clones expanded before ART. Diversity measured after ART increased yet remained under transplant donor controls.

After removal of 5 bases from V and 5 bases from J, the junction contained 9 bases not matched to a gene. Germline values: CDR1 SEHNR, CDR2 FQNEAQ (reference sequence). The length of the CDR3 is 16 residues. The TCR sequence derives from a woman in her late teens or twenties with HIV. Sequencing used unsorted PBMCs, obtained 0.8 years after starting antiretroviral therapy. The J gene is TRBJ2-5, the V gene TRBV7-9; 12 positions match TRBD2. CDR3 residues: CASSDDGLAGRETQYF. CDR3 DNA: TGTGCCAGCAGCGATGACGGACTAGCGGGGCGGGAGACCCAGTACTTC.